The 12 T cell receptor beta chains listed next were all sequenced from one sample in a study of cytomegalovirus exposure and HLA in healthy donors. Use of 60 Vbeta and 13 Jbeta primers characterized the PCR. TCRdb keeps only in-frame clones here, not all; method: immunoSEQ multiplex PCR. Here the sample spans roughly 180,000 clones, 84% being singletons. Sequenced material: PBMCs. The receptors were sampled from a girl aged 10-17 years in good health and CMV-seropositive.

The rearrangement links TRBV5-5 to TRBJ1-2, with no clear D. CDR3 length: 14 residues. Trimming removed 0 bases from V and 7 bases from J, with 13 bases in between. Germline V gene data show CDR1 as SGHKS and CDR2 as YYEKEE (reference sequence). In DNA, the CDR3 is TGTGCCAGCAGCTTGGCCGGGGAGGGAGGTGGCTACACCTTC. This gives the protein CASSLAGEGGGYTF.

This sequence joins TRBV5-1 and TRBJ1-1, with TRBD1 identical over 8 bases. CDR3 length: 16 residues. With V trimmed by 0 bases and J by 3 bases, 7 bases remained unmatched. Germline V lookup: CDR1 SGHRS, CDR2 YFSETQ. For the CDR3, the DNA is TGCGCCAGCAGCTTGGGCGGCAGGGGGCCGGACACTGAAGCTTTCTTT. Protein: CASSLGGRGPDTEAFF. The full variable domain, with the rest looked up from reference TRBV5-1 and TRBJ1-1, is KAGVTQTPRYLIKTRGQQVTLSCSPISGHRSVSWYQQTPGQGLQFLFEYFSETQRNKGNFPGRFSGRQFSNSRSEMNVSTLELGDSALYLCASSLGGRGPDTEAFFGQGTRLTVV.

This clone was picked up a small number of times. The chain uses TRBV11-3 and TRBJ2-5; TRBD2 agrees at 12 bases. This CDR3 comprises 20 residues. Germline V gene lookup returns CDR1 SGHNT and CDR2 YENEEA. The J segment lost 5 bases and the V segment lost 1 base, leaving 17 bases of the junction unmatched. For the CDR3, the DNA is TGTGCCAGCAGCTTAGGAGTCCGACTAGCGGGGGCCTTGGGGTTCGAGACCCAGTACTTC. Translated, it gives CASSLGVRLAGALGFETQYF.

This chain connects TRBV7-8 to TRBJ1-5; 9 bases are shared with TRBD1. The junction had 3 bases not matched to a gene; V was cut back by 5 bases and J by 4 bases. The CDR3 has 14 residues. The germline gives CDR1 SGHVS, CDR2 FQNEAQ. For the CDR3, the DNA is TGTGCCAGCAGCCGGACAGGGGCAAATCAGCCCCAGCATTTT. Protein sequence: CASSRTGANQPQHF.

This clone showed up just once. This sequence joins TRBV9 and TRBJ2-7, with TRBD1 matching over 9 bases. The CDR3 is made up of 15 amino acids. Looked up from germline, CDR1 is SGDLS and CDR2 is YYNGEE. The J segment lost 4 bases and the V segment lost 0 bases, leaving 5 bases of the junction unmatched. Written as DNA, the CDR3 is TGTGCCAGCAGCGTAGCTGAACAGGGGGCTTACGAGCAGTACTTC. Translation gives CASSVAEQGAYEQYF.

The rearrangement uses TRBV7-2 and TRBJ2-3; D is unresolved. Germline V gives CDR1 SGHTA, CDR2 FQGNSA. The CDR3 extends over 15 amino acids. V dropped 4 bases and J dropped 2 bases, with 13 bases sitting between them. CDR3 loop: CASSSYERSTDTQYF. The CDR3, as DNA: TGTGCCAGCAGCTCCTACGAGCGATCCACAGATACGCAGTATTTT. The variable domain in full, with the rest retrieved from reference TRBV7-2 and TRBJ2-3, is GAGVSQSPSNKVTEKGKDVELRCDPISGHTALYWYRQSLGQGLEFLIYFQGNSAPDKSGLPSDRFSAERTGGSVSTLTIQRTQQEDSAVYLCASSSYERSTDTQYFGPGTRLTVL.

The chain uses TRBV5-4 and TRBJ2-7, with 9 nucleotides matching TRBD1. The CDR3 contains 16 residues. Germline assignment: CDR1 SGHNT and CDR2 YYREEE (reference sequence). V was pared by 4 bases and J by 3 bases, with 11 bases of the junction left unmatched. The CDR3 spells CASSRGVGTGYYEQYF. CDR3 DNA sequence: TGTGCCAGCAGCAGGGGGGTGGGGACAGGGTACTACGAGCAGTACTTC.

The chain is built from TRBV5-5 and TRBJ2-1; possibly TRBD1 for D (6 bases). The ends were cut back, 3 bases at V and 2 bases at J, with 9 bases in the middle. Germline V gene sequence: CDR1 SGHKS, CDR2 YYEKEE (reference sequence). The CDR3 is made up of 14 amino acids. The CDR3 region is CASSYQGPYNEQFF. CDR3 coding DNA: TGTGCCAGCAGCTATCAGGGGCCCTACAATGAGCAGTTCTTC.

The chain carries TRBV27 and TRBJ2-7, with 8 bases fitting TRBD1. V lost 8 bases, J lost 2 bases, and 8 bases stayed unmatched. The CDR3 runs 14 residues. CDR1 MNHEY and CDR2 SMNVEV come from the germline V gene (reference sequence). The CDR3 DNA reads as TGTGCCAGCCGGGGACAGGCGGCCACCTACGAGCAGTACTTC. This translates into CASRGQAATYEQYF.

The CDR3 loop reads CASKKSDRGQETQYF. CDR3 bases: TGTGCCAGCAAGAAGTCGGACAGGGGGCAGGAGACCCAGTACTTC. The chain links TRBV7-9 to TRBJ2-5; 11 nucleotides agree with TRBD1. Trimming removed 7 bases from V and 5 bases from J; junction bases left unmatched: 9. The CDR3 is 15 amino acids. Germline CDR1 reads SEHNR; CDR2 reads FQNEAQ (reference sequence).

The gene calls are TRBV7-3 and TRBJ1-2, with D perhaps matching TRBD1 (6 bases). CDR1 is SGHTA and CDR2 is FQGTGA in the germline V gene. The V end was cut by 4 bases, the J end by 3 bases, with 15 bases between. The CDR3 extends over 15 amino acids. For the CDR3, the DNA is TGTGCCAGCAGCTCTCCCCCGGGACATCACTATGGCTACACCTTC. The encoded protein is CASSSPPGHHYGYTF.

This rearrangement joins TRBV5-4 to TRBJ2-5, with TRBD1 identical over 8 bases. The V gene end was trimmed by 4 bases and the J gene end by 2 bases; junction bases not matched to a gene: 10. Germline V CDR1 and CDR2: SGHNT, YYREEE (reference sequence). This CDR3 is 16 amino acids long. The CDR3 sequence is CASSPGGRGPQETQYF. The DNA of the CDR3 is TGTGCCAGCAGCCCAGGGGGCAGGGGGCCTCAAGAGACCCAGTACTTC.